The following is a TCR beta chain sequence with its context. This record comes from a study of monozygotic twins with inflammatory bowel disease. TCRdb re-called the 5' RACE reads; every CDR3 protein appears as one record, without DNA. The table for this sample gives 110,000 or so distinct CDR3 sequences. Germline CDR1 LGHDT, CDR2 YNNKEL (reference sequence). The CDR3 consists of 13 residues. This sequence was found in a human donor with ulcerative colitis or Crohn's disease, or a healthy co-twin of an affected twin (not recorded which). The sequenced sample consisted of blood. The chain links TRBV3-1 to TRBJ1-5. Here the CDR3 reads CASSQGLVQPQHF.